This passage covers 3 T cell receptor beta chains from one sample sequenced in a study of blood T cells in healthy people across ages. Next came a second PCR, run for about 7 to 11 cycles, which used a sample-barcoded 5' primer along with a J-beta primer mix. TCRdb re-analysed the 5' RACE reads in MiXCR, keeping a single row per CDR3 protein. The profile shows about 1.4 million distinct CDR3 sequences, approximately 59% of them singletons. The sample consisted of blood. These receptors were collected from a man aged 18 to 30 in good health.

The genes are TRBV4-1 and TRBJ2-1; 11 bases are shared with TRBD2. The germline V gene has CDR1 MGHRA and CDR2 YSYEKL. Trimming at V came to 3 bases and at J to 8 bases, leaving 3 bases not matched to a gene. This CDR3 region has 14 residues. The CDR3 loop reads CASSHTSGSDEQFF. As DNA, the CDR3 is TGCGCCAGCAGCCATACTAGCGGGAGCGATGAGCAGTTCTTC.

This sequence joins TRBV4-1 and TRBJ1-2; D call uncertain. Germline values: CDR1 MGHRA, CDR2 YSYEKL. Trimming took 3 bases from V and 0 from J, leaving 11 bases between them. The CDR3 is made up of 15 amino acids. CDR3 DNA: TGCGCCAGCAGCCATGCAGGCCCAACTAACTATGGCTACACCTTC. Its protein is CASSHAGPTNYGYTF.

The DNA of the CDR3 is TGTGCCAGCAGCCCTCCGGGAGCTGGAGTGGCCCAGTACTTC. Protein sequence: CASSPPGAGVAQYF. The chain carries TRBV7-9 and TRBJ2-7, with D perhaps matching TRBD2 (6 bases). Per the germline V gene, CDR1 is SEHNR and CDR2 is FQNEAQ (reference sequence). The V and J ends lost 5 bases and 10 bases respectively, with 21 bases between them. The CDR3 spans 14 residues.